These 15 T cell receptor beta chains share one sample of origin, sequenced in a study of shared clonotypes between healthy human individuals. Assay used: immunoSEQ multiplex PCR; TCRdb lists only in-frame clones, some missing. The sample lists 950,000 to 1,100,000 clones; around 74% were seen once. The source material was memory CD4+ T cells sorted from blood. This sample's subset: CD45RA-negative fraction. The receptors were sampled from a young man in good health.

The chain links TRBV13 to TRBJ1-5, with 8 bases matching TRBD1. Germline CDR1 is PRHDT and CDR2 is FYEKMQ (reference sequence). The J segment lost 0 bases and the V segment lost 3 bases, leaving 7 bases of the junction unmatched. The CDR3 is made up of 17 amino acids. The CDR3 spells CASSFAGGRDSNQPQHF. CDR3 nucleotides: TGTGCCAGCAGCTTCGCAGGGGGCAGGGATAGCAATCAGCCCCAGCATTTT.

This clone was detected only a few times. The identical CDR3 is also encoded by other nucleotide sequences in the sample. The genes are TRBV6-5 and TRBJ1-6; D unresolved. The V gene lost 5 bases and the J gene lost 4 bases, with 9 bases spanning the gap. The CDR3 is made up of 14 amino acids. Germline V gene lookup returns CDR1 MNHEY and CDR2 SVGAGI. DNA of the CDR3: TGTGCCAGCAGTCGGACGGAGTATAATTCACCCCTCCACTTT. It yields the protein CASSRTEYNSPLHF.

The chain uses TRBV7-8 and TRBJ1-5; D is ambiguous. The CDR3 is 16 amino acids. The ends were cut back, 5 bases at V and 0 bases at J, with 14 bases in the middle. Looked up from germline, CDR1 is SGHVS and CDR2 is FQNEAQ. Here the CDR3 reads CASSILEVVSNQPQHF. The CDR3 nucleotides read TGTGCCAGCAGCATCCTAGAGGTAGTTAGCAATCAGCCCCAGCATTTT. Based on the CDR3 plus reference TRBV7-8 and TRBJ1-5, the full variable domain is GAGVSQSPRYKVAKRGQDVALRCDPISGHVSLFWYQQALGQGPEFLTYFQNEAQLDKSGLPSDRFFAERPEGSVSTLKIQRTQQEDSAVYLCASSILEVVSNQPQHFGDGTRLSIL.

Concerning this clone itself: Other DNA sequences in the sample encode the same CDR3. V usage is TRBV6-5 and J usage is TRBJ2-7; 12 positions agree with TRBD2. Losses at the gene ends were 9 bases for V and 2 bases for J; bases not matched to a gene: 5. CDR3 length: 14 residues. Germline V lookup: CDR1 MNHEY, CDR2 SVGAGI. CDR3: CASRRLAGAYEQYF. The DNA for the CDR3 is TGTGCCAGTCGTCGACTAGCGGGAGCCTACGAGCAGTACTTC.

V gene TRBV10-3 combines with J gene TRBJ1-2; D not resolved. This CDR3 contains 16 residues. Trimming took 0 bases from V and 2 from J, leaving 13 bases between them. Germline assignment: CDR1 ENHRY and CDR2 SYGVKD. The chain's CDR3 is CAISESGFARNYGYTF. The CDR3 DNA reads TGTGCCATCAGTGAGTCCGGGTTTGCCAGAAACTATGGCTACACCTTC.

The CDR3, as DNA: TGTGCCAGCAGTCCGGAGACAGGGGGCGGCTATGGCTACACCTTC. As protein: CASSPETGGGYGYTF. The chain joins TRBV28 to TRBJ1-2; 10 positions agree with TRBD1. Germline V gene lookup returns CDR1 MDHEN and CDR2 SYDVKM. V shed 5 bases and J 4 bases; nucleotides not matched to a gene: 7. CDR3 length equals 15 residues.

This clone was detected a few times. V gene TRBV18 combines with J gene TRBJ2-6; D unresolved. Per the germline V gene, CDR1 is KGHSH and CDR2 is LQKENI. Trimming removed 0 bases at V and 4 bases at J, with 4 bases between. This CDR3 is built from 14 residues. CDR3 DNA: TGTGCCAGCTCACCACCGACAGGGGCCAACGTCCTGACTTTC. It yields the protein CASSPPTGANVLTF.

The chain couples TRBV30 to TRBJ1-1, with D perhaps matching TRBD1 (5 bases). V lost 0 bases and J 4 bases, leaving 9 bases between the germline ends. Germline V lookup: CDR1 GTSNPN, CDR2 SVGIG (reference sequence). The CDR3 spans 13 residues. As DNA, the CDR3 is TGTGCCTGGAGTGTACCGGGGGGCACTGAAGCTTTCTTT. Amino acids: CAWSVPGGTEAFF.

CDR3 loop: CASSLGGGRGLYGYTF. The CDR3 DNA is TGTGCCAGCAGCTTAGGGGGAGGCAGGGGCCTCTATGGCTACACCTTC. The chain carries TRBV7-2 and TRBJ1-2, with D maybe TRBD1 (6 bases). Germline loops: CDR1 SGHTA, CDR2 FQGNSA. The CDR3 runs 16 residues. Trimming stripped 1 base from V and 4 bases from J, with 16 bases between.

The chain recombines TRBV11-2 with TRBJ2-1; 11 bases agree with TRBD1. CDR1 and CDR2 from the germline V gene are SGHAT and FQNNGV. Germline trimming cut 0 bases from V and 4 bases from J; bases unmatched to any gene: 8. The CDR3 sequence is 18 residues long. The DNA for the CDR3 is TGTGCCAGCAGCTTAGATGCGCCGGGACAGGGGGATTACAATGAGCAGTTCTTC. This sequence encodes CASSLDAPGQGDYNEQFF.

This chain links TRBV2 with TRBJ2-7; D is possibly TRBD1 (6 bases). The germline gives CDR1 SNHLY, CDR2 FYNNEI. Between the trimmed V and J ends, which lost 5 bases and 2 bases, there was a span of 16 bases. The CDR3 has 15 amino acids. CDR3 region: CASSFARDIAYEQYF. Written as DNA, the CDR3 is TGTGCCAGCAGTTTCGCCCGGGACATAGCCTACGAGCAGTACTTC.

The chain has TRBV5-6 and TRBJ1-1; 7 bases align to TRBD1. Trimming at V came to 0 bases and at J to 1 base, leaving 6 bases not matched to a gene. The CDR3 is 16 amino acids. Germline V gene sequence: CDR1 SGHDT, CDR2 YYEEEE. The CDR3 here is CASSLGFRGQNTEAFF. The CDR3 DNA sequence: TGTGCCAGCAGCTTGGGGTTTAGGGGGCAGAACACTGAAGCTTTCTTT. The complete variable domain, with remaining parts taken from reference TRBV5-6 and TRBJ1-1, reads DAGVTQSPTHLIKTRGQQVTLRCSPKSGHDTVSWYQQALGQGPQFIFQYYEEEERQRGNFPDRFSGHQFPNYSSELNVNALLLGDSALYLCASSLGFRGQNTEAFFGQGTRLTVV.

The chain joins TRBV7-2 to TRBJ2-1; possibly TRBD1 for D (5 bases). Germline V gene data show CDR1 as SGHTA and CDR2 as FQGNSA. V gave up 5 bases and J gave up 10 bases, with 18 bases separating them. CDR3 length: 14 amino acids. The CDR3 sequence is CASSPPAGRVEQFF. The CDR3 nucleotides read TGTGCCAGCAGCCCACCCGCTGGCAGGGTGGAGCAGTTCTTC.

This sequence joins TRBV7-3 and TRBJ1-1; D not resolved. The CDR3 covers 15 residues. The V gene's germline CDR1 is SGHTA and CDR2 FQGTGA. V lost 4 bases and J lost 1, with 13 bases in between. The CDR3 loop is CASSSLVGKNTEAFF. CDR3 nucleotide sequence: TGTGCCAGCAGCTCACTAGTGGGGAAGAACACTGAAGCTTTCTTT.

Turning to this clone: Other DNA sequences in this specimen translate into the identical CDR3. The CDR3 DNA follows: TGTGCCAGCAGCTCCAGCGACAGGAACACTGAAGCTTTCTTT. Its translation: CASSSSDRNTEAFF. V usage is TRBV11-2 and J usage is TRBJ1-1, with a tentative D call TRBD1 (5 bases). CDR1 SGHAT and CDR2 FQNNGV come from the germline V gene. The CDR3 is made up of 14 amino acids. With 4 bases removed from V and 1 base from J, the gap between germline ends came to 10 bases.